Below, one T cell receptor (beta chain) is given with its context. Its antigen is as yet unknown. The CDR3 runs 14 residues. Looked up from germline, CDR1 is GTSNPN and CDR2 is SVGIG (reference sequence). V lost 1 base to trimming and J lost 2 bases, with 10 bases between them. This entry belongs to a study of shared clonotypes between healthy human individuals. Sorted-subset replicate PCRs used approximately 200 ng of genomic DNA. This amount corresponded to 30,000 to 35,000 T cell genomes. Repertoires were generated with immunoSEQ multiplex PCR, while TCRdb's copy carries only in-frame clones and drops some. The data show some 1,900,000 clones, about 95% seen once. General study results and limits: Memory subsets had estimated richness that was generally smaller than that of naive subsets.

Naive CD8 cells lacked CD45RO, underwent positive selection for CCR7 and left out terminally differentiated effector memory CD45RA+ cells. Sequencing input: naive CD8+ T cells sorted from blood. The TCR sequence derives from a man younger than 30 in good health. V usage is TRBV30 and J usage is TRBJ2-3; a possible D gene is TRBD1 (5 bases). CDR3 nucleotide sequence: TGTGCCTGGAGTGGAGACAGCATCACAGATACGCAGTATTTT. This gives the protein CAWSGDSITDTQYF.